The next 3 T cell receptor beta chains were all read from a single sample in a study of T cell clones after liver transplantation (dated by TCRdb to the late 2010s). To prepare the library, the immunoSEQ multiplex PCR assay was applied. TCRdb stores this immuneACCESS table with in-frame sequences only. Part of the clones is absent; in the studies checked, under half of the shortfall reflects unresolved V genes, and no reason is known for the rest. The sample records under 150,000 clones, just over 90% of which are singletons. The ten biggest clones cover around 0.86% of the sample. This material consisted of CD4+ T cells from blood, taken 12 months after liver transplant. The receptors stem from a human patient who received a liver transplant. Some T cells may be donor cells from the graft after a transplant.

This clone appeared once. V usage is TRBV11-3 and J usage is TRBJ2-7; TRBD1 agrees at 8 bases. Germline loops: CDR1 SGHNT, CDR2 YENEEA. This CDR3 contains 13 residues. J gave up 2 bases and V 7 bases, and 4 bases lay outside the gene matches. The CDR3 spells CASKGQGAYEQYF. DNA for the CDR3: TGTGCCAGCAAAGGACAGGGAGCCTACGAGCAGTACTTC.

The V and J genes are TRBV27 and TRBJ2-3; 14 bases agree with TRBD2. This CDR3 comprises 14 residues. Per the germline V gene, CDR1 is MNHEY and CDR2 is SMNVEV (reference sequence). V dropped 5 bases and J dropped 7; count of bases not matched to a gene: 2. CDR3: CASSGTSGRHTQYF. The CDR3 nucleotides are TGTGCCAGCAGTGGGACTAGCGGGAGACATACGCAGTATTTT.

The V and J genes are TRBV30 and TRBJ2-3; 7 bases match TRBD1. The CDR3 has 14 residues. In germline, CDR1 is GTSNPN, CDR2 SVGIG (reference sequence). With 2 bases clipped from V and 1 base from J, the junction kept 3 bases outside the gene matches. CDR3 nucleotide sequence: TGTGCCTGGAGTAACAGGGGAGGCACAGATACGCAGTATTTT. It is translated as CAWSNRGGTDTQYF. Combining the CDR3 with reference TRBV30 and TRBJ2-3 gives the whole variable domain SQTIHQWPATLVQPVGSPLSLECTVEGTSNPNLYWYRQAAGRGLQLLFYSVGIGQISSEVPQNLSASRPQDRQFILSSKKLLLSDSGFYLCAWSNRGGTDTQYFGPGTRLTVL.